Included here is one T cell receptor (beta chain) sequence, with context. Its cognate antigen is unknown. The CDR3 totals 13 residues. The germline V and J ends were trimmed by 4 bases and 4 bases, with 10 bases remaining between them. Germline V gives CDR1 SEHNR, CDR2 FQNEAQ (reference sequence). Only in-frame clones appear in the TCRdb table, and some are missing; sequencing was by immunoSEQ multiplex PCR. This table has tens of thousands of clones, roughly 73% appearing once. This sample stems from a study of CD4 T cells in relation to SARS-CoV-2 and coronaviruses. Across the whole study: ViraFEST: approximately 10-day antigen culture of PBMCs, then TCR beta CDR3 sequencing.

The chain recombines TRBV7-9 with TRBJ1-1, with D maybe TRBD1 (5 bases). This receptor was identified in an adult with COVID-19. Specimen: memory CD4+ T cells from PBMCs, cultured in vitro. The CDR3 protein is CASSSGHLTEAFF. CDR3 nucleotide sequence: TGTGCCAGCAGCTCTGGACACCTCACTGAAGCTTTCTTT.